This TCR beta chain was sequenced during a study of T cell changes during pregnancy in multiple sclerosis. TCRdb's table, derived via immunoSEQ multiplex PCR, lists solely in-frame clones and lacks some. The repertoire holds about 23,000 clones, 86% seen once, with approximately 1.1% in the top ten. This receptor was identified in a female donor in good health, enrolled as a control in a pregnancy study. Sample: CD4+ T cells from peripheral blood mononuclear cells, taken in the first trimester of pregnancy.

DNA of the CDR3: TGCGCCAGCAGCTTTTTCTCGGAGAAAGAGACCCAGTACTTC. Translation gives CASSFFSEKETQYF. The V and J genes are TRBV5-1 and TRBJ2-5; D is unresolved. Looked up from germline, CDR1 is SGHRS and CDR2 is YFSETQ. CDR3 length: 14 amino acids. V was shortened by 2 bases and J by 3 bases, with 11 bases between the two germline ends. Drawing the rest from reference TRBV5-1 and TRBJ2-5, the complete variable domain is KAGVTQTPRYLIKTRGQQVTLSCSPISGHRSVSWYQQTPGQGLQFLFEYFSETQRNKGNFPGRFSGRQFSNSRSEMNVSTLELGDSALYLCASSFFSEKETQYFGPGTRLLVL.